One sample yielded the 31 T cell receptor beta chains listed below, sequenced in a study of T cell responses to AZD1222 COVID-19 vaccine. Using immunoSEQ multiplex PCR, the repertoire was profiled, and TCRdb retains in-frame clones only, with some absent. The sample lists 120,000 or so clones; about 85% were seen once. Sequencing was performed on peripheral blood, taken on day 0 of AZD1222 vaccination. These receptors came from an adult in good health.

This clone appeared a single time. The CDR3 loop reads CASSLVLGAEYNEQFF. The CDR3 DNA reads as TGTGCCAGCAGCTTAGTGCTGGGGGCAGAATACAATGAGCAGTTCTTC. The chain joins TRBV7-6 to TRBJ2-1, with D maybe TRBD1 (6 bases). CDR3 length equals 16 residues. V was shortened by 1 base and J by 4 bases, with 14 bases between the two germline ends. CDR1 is SGHVS, CDR2 FNYEAQ, per germline.

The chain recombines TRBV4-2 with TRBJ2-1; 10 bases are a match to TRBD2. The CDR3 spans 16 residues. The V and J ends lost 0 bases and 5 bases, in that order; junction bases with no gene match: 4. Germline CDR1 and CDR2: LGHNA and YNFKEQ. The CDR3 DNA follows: TGTGCCAGCAGCCAAGACCCAGCGGGGGGGCACAATGAGCAGTTCTTC. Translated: CASSQDPAGGHNEQFF.

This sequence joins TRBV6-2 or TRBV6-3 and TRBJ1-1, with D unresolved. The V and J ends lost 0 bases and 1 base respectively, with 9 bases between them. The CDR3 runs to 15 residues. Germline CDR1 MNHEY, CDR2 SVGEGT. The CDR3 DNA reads TGTGCCAGCAGTTACTCGATAGTAGGGAACACTGAAGCTTTCTTT. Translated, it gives CASSYSIVGNTEAFF.

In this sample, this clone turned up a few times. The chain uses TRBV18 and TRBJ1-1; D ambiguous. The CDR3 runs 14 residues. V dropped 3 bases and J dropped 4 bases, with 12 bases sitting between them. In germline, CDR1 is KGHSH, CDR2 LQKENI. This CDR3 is CASSPVSLSTEAFF. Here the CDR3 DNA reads TGTGCCAGCTCACCGGTCTCTCTGAGCACTGAAGCTTTCTTT.

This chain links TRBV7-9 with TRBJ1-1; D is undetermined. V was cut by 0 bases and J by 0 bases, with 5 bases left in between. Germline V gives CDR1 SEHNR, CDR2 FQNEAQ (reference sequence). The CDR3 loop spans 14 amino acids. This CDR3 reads CASSLARMNTEAFF. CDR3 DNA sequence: TGTGCCAGCAGCTTAGCCCGGATGAACACTGAAGCTTTCTTT.

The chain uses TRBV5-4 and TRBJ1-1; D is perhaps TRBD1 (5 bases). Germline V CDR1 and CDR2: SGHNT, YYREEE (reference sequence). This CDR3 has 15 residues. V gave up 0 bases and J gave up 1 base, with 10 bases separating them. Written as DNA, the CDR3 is TGTGCCAGCAGCTTGGGTGGGGGAAGGAACACTGAAGCTTTCTTT. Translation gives CASSLGGGRNTEAFF.

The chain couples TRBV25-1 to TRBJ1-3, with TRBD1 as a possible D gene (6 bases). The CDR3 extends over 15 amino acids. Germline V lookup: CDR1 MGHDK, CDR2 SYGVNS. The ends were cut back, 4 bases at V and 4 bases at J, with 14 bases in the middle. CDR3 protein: CASSVNSGVGNTIYF. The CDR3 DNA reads TGTGCCAGCAGTGTGAATTCAGGGGTAGGAAACACCATATATTTT.

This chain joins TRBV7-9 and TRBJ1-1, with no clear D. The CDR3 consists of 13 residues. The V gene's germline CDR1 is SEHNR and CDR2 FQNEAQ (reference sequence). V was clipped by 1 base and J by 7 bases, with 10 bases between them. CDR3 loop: CASSLGRVDEAFF. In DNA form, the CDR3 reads TGTGCCAGCAGCTTAGGTAGGGTAGATGAAGCTTTCTTT.

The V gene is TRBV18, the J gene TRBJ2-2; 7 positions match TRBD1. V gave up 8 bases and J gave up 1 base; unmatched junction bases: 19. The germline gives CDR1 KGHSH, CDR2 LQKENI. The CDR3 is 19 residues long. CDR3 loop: CASNNNRGAGHLNTGELFF. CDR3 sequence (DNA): TGTGCCAGCAACAATAACAGGGGAGCAGGGCACCTGAACACCGGGGAGCTGTTTTTT.

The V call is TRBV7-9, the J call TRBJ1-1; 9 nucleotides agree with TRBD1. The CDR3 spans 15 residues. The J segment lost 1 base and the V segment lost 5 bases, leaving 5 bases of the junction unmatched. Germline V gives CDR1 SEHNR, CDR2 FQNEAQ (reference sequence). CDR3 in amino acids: CASSPRDRANTEAFF. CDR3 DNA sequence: TGTGCCAGCAGCCCGAGGGACAGGGCGAACACTGAAGCTTTCTTT.

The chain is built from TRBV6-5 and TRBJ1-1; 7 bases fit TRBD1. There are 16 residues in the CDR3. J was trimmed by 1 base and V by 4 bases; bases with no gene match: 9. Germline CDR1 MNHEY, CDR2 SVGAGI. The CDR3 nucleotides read TGTGCCAGCAGTTCCTTAGGGGGCGCGGGGAACACTGAAGCTTTCTTT. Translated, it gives CASSSLGGAGNTEAFF.

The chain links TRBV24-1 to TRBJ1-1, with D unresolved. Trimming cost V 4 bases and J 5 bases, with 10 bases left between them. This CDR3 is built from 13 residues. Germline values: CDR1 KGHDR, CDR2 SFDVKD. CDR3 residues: CATSEATRTEAFF. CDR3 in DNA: TGTGCCACCAGTGAGGCGACCAGGACTGAAGCTTTCTTT.

CDR3: CASSTGLGYEQYF. The CDR3, as DNA: TGTGCCAGTAGTACGGGGCTGGGTTACGAGCAGTACTTC. J is TRBJ2-7 and V is TRBV19; the D call may be TRBD1 or TRBD2 (5 bases each). Germline V lookup: CDR1 LNHDA, CDR2 SQIVND (reference sequence). CDR3 length: 13 amino acids. V was shortened by 4 bases and J by 4 bases, with 11 bases between the two germline ends.

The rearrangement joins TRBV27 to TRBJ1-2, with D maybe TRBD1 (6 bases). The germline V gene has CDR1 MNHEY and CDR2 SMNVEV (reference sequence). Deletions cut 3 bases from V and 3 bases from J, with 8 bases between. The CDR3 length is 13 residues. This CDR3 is CASSLRQDYGYTF. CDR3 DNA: TGTGCCAGCAGTTTGAGACAGGACTATGGCTACACCTTC.

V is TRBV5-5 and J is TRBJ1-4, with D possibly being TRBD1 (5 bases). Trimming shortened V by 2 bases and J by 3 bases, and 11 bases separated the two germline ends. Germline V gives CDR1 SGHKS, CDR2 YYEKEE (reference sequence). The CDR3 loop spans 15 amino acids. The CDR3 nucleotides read TGTGCCAGCAGCTTCGGAGGGGTGGCTAATGAAAAACTGTTTTTT. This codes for CASSFGGVANEKLFF.

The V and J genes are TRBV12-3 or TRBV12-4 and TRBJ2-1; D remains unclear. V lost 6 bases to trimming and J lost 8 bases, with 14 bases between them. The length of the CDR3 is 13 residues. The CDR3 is CASSRNRWDEQFF. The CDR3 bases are TGTGCCAGCAGCCGAAACCGTTGGGATGAGCAGTTCTTC.

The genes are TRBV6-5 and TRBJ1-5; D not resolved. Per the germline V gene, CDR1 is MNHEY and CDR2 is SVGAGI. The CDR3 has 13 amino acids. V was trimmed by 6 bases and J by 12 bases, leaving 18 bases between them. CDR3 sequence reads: CASSGGPFWIQHF. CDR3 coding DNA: TGTGCCAGCAGCGGCGGACCGTTTTGGATCCAGCATTTT.

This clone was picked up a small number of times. The CDR3 sequence: CASRLGGAYQETQYF. The CDR3 DNA reads TGCGCCAGCAGACTGGGAGGGGCGTACCAAGAGACCCAGTACTTC. The V and J genes are TRBV5-1 and TRBJ2-5, with 7 positions matching TRBD2. CDR1 is SGHRS, CDR2 YFSETQ, per germline. The CDR3 runs to 15 residues. The ends lost 5 bases at V and 0 bases at J; junction bases unmatched: 7.

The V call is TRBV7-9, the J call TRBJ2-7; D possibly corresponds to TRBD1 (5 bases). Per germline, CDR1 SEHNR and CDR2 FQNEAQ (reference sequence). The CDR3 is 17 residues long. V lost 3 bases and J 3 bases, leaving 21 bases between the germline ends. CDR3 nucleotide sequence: TGTGCCAGCAGCTTCATAGGGCATGACAGCAGCGACTACGAGCAGTACTTC. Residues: CASSFIGHDSSDYEQYF. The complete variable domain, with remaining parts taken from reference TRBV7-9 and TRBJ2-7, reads DTGVSQNPRHKITKRGQNVTFRCDPISEHNRLYWYRQTLGQGPEFLTYFQNEAQLEKSRLLSDRFSAERPKGSFSTLEIQRTEQGDSAMYLCASSFIGHDSSDYEQYFGPGTRLTVT.

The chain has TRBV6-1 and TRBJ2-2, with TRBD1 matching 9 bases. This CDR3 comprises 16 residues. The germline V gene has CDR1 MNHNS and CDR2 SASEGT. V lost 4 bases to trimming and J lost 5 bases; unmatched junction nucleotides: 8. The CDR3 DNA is TGTGCCAGCAGTGCAGCCGGGACAGGGAAGACCGGGGAGCTGTTTTTT. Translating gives CASSAAGTGKTGELFF.

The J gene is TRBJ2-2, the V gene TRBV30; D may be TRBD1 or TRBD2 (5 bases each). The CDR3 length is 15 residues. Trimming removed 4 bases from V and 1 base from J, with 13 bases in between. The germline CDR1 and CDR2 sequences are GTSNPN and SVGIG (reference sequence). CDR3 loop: CAWTVRGLNTGELFF. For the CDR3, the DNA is TGTGCCTGGACTGTTCGGGGCCTGAACACCGGGGAGCTGTTTTTT.

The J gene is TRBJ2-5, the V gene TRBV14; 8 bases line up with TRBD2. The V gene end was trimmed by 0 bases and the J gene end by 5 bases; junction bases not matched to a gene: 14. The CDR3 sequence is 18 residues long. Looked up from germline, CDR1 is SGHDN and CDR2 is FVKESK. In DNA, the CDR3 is TGTGCCAGCAGCCAAGATTGGTCCGGGACTAGGACCCGGGAGACCCAGTACTTC. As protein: CASSQDWSGTRTRETQYF.

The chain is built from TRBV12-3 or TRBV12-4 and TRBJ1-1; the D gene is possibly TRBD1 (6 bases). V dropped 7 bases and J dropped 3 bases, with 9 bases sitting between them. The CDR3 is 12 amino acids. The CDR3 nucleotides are TGTGCCAGCAACGGACAGCACACTGAAGCTTTCTTT. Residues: CASNGQHTEAFF.

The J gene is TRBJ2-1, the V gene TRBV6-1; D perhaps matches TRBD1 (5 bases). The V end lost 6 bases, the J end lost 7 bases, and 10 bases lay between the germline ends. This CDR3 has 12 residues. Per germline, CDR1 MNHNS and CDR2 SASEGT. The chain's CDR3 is CASRLRTNEQFF. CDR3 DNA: TGTGCCAGCAGACTACGGACAAATGAGCAGTTCTTC.

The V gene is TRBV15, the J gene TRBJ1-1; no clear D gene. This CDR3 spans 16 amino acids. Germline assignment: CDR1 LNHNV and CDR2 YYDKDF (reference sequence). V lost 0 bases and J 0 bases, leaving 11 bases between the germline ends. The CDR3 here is CATSRDFGRVNTEAFF. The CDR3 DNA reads TGTGCCACCAGCAGAGATTTCGGCCGGGTGAACACTGAAGCTTTCTTT.

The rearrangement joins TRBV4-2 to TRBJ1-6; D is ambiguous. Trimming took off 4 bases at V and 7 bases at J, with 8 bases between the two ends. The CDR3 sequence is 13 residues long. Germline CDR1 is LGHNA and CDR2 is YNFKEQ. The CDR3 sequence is CASSPEPNSPLHF. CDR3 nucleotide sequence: TGTGCCAGCAGCCCCGAACCCAATTCACCCCTCCACTTT.

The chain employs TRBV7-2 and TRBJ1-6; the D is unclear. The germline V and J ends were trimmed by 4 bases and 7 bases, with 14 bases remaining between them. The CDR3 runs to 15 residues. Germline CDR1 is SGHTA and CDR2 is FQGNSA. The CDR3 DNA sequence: TGTGCCAGCAGCTCCCCGGTCCGGCAGAATTCACCCCTCCACTTT. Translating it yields CASSSPVRQNSPLHF.

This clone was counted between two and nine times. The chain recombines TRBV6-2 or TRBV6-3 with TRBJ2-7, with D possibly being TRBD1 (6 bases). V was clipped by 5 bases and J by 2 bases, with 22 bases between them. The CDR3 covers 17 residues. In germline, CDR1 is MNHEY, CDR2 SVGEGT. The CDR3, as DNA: TGTGCCAGCAGTCCAAACACCCCATCGGGGACAACCTACGAGCAGTACTTC. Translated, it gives CASSPNTPSGTTYEQYF.

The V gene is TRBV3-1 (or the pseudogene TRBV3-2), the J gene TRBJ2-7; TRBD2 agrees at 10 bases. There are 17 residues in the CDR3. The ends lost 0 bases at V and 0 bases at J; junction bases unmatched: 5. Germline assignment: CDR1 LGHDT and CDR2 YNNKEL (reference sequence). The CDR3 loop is CASSQDSLAGVSYEQYF. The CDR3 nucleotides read TGTGCCAGCAGCCAAGATTCCCTAGCGGGGGTCTCCTACGAGCAGTACTTC.

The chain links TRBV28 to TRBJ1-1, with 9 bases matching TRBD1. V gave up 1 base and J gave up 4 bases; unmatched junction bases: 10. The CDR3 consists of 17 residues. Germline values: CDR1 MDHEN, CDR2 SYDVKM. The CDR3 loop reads CASSLSGTGFWVTEAFF. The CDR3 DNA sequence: TGTGCCAGCAGTTTATCCGGGACAGGGTTCTGGGTCACTGAAGCTTTCTTT.

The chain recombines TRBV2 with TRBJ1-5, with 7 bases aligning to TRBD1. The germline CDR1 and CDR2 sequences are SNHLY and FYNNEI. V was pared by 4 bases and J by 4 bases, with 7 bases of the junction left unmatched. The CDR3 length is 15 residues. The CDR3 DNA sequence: TGTGCCAGCAGTGTGGGCCAGGGGGGGAATCAGCCCCAGCATTTT. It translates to CASSVGQGGNQPQHF.